Following are 27 T cell receptor beta chains from one sample sequenced in a study of T cell responses to AZD1222 COVID-19 vaccine. Repertoires were generated with immunoSEQ multiplex PCR, while TCRdb's copy carries only in-frame clones and drops some. This sample has some 150,000 clones, with 89% found just once. The specimen was peripheral blood, collected on day 0 of AZD1222 vaccination. The receptors stem from an adult in good health.

The chain joins TRBV2 to TRBJ1-5, with D uncertain. With 3 bases removed from V and 3 bases from J, the gap between germline ends came to 6 bases. Germline V gene sequence: CDR1 SNHLY, CDR2 FYNNEI. The CDR3 contains 13 residues. This CDR3 is CASSERVNQPQHF. The DNA of the CDR3 is TGTGCCAGCAGTGAGAGGGTCAATCAGCCCCAGCATTTT.

This clone has just one count. The chain has TRBV5-5 and TRBJ1-2; TRBD1 agrees at 8 bases. With V trimmed by 1 base and J by 4 bases, 9 bases remained unmatched. The CDR3 extends over 16 amino acids. Germline CDR1 and CDR2: SGHKS and YYEKEE (reference sequence). The DNA of the CDR3 is TGTGCCAGCAGCTTGTCGGGTGGGACAGGCGGCTATGGCTACACCTTC. Protein: CASSLSGGTGGYGYTF.

The chain has TRBV4-3 and TRBJ2-6; D possibly corresponds to TRBD2 (6 bases). In germline, CDR1 is LGHNA, CDR2 YSLEER. The length of the CDR3 is 17 residues. V was trimmed by 4 bases and J by 3 bases, leaving 16 bases between them. CDR3 nucleotide sequence: TGCGCCAGCAGCCGGACCCCCCCGGGAGATGGGGCCAACGTCCTGACTTTC. Protein sequence: CASSRTPPGDGANVLTF.

As for this clone: Additional DNA sequences in this sample encode the identical CDR3. V is TRBV19 and J is TRBJ1-4; 7 bases match TRBD1. This CDR3 spans 14 amino acids. Germline V gene data show CDR1 as LNHDA and CDR2 as SQIVND (reference sequence). V was clipped by 3 bases and J by 8 bases; unmatched bases: 6. The CDR3 DNA follows: TGTGCCAGTAGTATCACAGGGGCGAGAGAAAAACTGTTTTTT. This codes for CASSITGAREKLFF.

The rearrangement links TRBV27 to TRBJ1-6, with D unclear. This CDR3 is 13 amino acids long. The V gene's germline CDR1 is MNHEY and CDR2 SMNVEV (reference sequence). Trimming removed 6 bases at V and 7 bases at J, with 10 bases between. CDR3 region: CASSRLQNSPLHF. The DNA of the CDR3 is TGTGCCAGCAGCCGACTCCAGAATTCACCCCTCCACTTT.

This sequence joins TRBV9 and TRBJ2-1; TRBD1 aligns across 9 bases. The V gene's germline CDR1 is SGDLS and CDR2 YYNGEE. The CDR3 is 13 amino acids. V dropped 2 bases and J dropped 9; count of bases not matched to a gene: 3. CDR3 region: CASSVGQGSEQFF. CDR3 nucleotides: TGTGCCAGCAGCGTCGGACAGGGGAGTGAGCAGTTCTTC.

The chain carries TRBV28 and TRBJ2-3, with 9 bases that match TRBD1. Germline-derived CDR1 and CDR2 are MDHEN and SYDVKM. The CDR3 is 17 amino acids. The V gene end was trimmed by 5 bases and the J gene end by 3 bases; junction bases not matched to a gene: 12. CDR3: CASSPILGGQGTDTQYF. The CDR3 DNA follows: TGTGCCAGCAGTCCCATACTTGGGGGACAGGGTACAGATACGCAGTATTTT.

The V and J genes are TRBV28 and TRBJ1-6, with a tentative D call TRBD1 (6 bases). Germline V gene data show CDR1 as MDHEN and CDR2 as SYDVKM. The ends were cut back, 8 bases at V and 9 bases at J, with 14 bases in the middle. CDR3 size: 13 residues. The CDR3 is CASVGGGSSPLHF. CDR3 nucleotides: TGTGCCAGCGTAGGGGGGGGCAGTTCACCCCTCCACTTT.

This chain connects TRBV7-2 to TRBJ1-3; D unclear. This CDR3 region has 15 residues. The germline V gene encodes CDR1 SGHTA and CDR2 FQGNSA. Trimming cost V 3 bases and J 1 base, with 10 bases left between them. CDR3 sequence: CASSFRAASGNTIYF. For the CDR3, the DNA is TGTGCCAGCAGCTTTAGGGCGGCATCTGGAAACACCATATATTTT.

This chain links TRBV5-1 with TRBJ2-3, with 10 bases matching TRBD2. Unmatched junction bases numbered 14, after V lost 6 bases and J lost 1 base. Germline values: CDR1 SGHRS, CDR2 YFSETQ. The CDR3 consists of 18 residues. Here the CDR3 DNA reads TGCGCCAGCACTCCAGTTTCAAGCGGGAGGGCCGGCACAGATACGCAGTATTTT. As protein: CASTPVSSGRAGTDTQYF.

J is TRBJ2-5 and V is TRBV4-3; 9 bases are shared with TRBD2. J lost 2 bases, V lost 1 base, and 11 bases had no gene match. The germline V gene encodes CDR1 LGHNA and CDR2 YSLEER. This CDR3 region has 18 residues. Here the CDR3 DNA reads TGCGCCAGCAGCCAAGCCTTTCGTAGCGGGGGTGAGCAAGAGACCCAGTACTTC. This codes for CASSQAFRSGGEQETQYF.

This clone was observed a single time. The chain joins TRBV12-3 or TRBV12-4 to TRBJ2-5; TRBD2 is a possible D gene (6 bases). This CDR3 spans 13 amino acids. The ends were cut back, 3 bases at V and 5 bases at J, with 10 bases in the middle. The CDR3 protein is CASSFAGRETQYF. For the CDR3, the DNA is TGTGCCAGCAGTTTTGCAGGGAGGGAGACCCAGTACTTC.

The chain joins TRBV28 to TRBJ2-7; D not certain. Trimming shortened V by 11 bases and J by 3 bases, and 17 bases separated the two germline ends. The CDR3 totals 13 residues. CDR1 MDHEN and CDR2 SYDVKM come from the germline V gene. The CDR3 sequence is CAVRGGSYYEQYF. Written as DNA, the CDR3 is TGTGCCGTTAGAGGCGGATCCTACTACGAGCAGTACTTC. Looking up the rest from reference TRBV28 and TRBJ2-7 gives the full variable domain: DVKVTQSSRYLVKRTGEKVFLECVQDMDHENMFWYRQDPGLGLRLIYFSYDVKMKEKGDIPEGYSVSREKKERFSLILESASTNQTSMYLCAVRGGSYYEQYFGPGTRLTVT.

The chain links TRBV9 to TRBJ2-1, with 7 bases lining up with TRBD2. With 3 bases clipped from V and 2 bases from J, the junction kept 8 bases outside the gene matches. In germline, CDR1 is SGDLS, CDR2 YYNGEE. The CDR3 length is 16 residues. CDR3 coding DNA: TGTGCCAGCAGCGCCCAAGCGGGACGCACCTACAATGAGCAGTTCTTC. As protein: CASSAQAGRTYNEQFF.

Only one count was recorded for this clone. This chain links TRBV27 with TRBJ1-2; D possibly corresponds to TRBD1 (6 bases). The CDR3 has 16 amino acids. CDR1 is MNHEY and CDR2 is SMNVEV in the germline V gene (reference sequence). Trimming cost V 2 bases and J 3 bases, with 16 bases left between them. The CDR3 region is CASSLGPGALDYGYTF. CDR3 sequence (DNA): TGTGCCAGCAGTTTAGGGCCGGGGGCGCTGGACTATGGCTACACCTTC.

The chain has TRBV7-2 and TRBJ1-5; D is uncertain. Trimming pared 3 bases from V and 6 bases from J, leaving 6 bases between. CDR3 length: 12 amino acids. Germline values: CDR1 SGHTA, CDR2 FQGNSA. DNA for the CDR3: TGTGCCAGCAGCTTGAACCTTCAGCCCCAGCATTTT. This translates into CASSLNLQPQHF.

The V and J genes are TRBV6-2 or TRBV6-3 and TRBJ2-1; TRBD1 matches 7 bases. The CDR3 extends over 17 amino acids. J gave up 0 bases and V 5 bases, and 10 bases lay outside the gene matches. Germline CDR1 reads MNHEY; CDR2 reads SVGEGT. This CDR3 reads CASSPNRGASSYNEQFF. For the CDR3, the DNA is TGTGCCAGCAGTCCCAACAGGGGCGCGAGCTCCTACAATGAGCAGTTCTTC.

This rearrangement joins TRBV28 to TRBJ1-5; D not certain. There are 13 residues in the CDR3. V lost 3 bases and J 1 base, leaving 4 bases between the germline ends. The germline CDR1 and CDR2 sequences are MDHEN and SYDVKM. The CDR3 sequence: CASSLESNQPQHF. CDR3 coding DNA: TGTGCCAGCAGTTTGGAAAGCAATCAGCCCCAGCATTTT.

This rearrangement joins TRBV28 to TRBJ1-3; D gene uncertain. The germline CDR1 and CDR2 sequences are MDHEN and SYDVKM. This CDR3 has 18 residues. The V end lost 8 bases, the J end lost 0 bases, and 23 bases lay between the germline ends. The CDR3 spells CASLAPYGGTSSGNTIYF. In DNA form, the CDR3 reads TGTGCCAGCCTTGCCCCTTACGGCGGTACCAGCTCTGGAAACACCATATATTTT.

The V call is TRBV28, the J call TRBJ2-7; D remains ambiguous. Germline CDR1 is MDHEN and CDR2 is SYDVKM. Trimming cost V 5 bases and J 2 bases, with 4 bases left between them. The CDR3 consists of 11 residues. The CDR3 is CASSLTYEQYF. The DNA for the CDR3 is TGTGCCAGCAGTCTGACCTACGAGCAGTACTTC.

This chain connects TRBV6-1 to TRBJ2-7, with a possible D match to TRBD1 (5 bases). CDR1 is MNHNS and CDR2 is SASEGT in the germline V gene. Trimming took off 3 bases at V and 4 bases at J, with 13 bases between the two ends. The CDR3 is made up of 14 amino acids. The DNA of the CDR3 is TGTGCCAGCAGTGAGAAGGGGTCTCGATACGAGCAGTACTTC. This codes for CASSEKGSRYEQYF.

The CDR3 loop is CASSLVGRSGGYGYTF. The CDR3 coding sequence is TGCGCCAGCAGCTTGGTTGGCAGGTCAGGGGGGTATGGCTACACCTTC. The chain links TRBV5-1 to TRBJ1-2, with 7 positions matching TRBD1. There are 16 residues in the CDR3. J was trimmed by 5 bases and V by 0 bases; bases with no gene match: 10. CDR1 SGHRS and CDR2 YFSETQ come from the germline V gene.

This clone was recorded only once. The chain recombines TRBV3-1 (or the pseudogene TRBV3-2) with TRBJ2-7; 9 positions match TRBD1. The CDR3 is 16 amino acids. J lost 5 bases, V lost 3 bases, and 11 bases had no gene match. From germline, CDR1 is LGHDT and CDR2 YNNKEL (reference sequence). This chain's CDR3 is CASSQSGTGYYNEQYF. DNA of the CDR3: TGTGCCAGCAGCCAGTCCGGGACAGGGTATTATAACGAGCAGTACTTC.

The V gene is TRBV2, the J gene TRBJ2-2, with D possibly being TRBD2 (6 bases). From germline, CDR1 is SNHLY and CDR2 FYNNEI. The CDR3 totals 15 residues. Trimming stripped 6 bases from V and 4 bases from J, with 15 bases between. The DNA of the CDR3 is TGTGCCAGCAGCACGGGAGTACCCTTCACCGGGGAGCTGTTTTTT. Its protein is CASSTGVPFTGELFF. The full variable domain, in which reference TRBV2 and TRBJ2-2 provide the parts outside the CDR3, is EPEVTQTPSHQVTQMGQEVILRCVPISNHLYFYWYRQILGQKVEFLVSFYNNEISEKSEIFDDQFSVERPDGSNFTLKIRSTKLEDSAMYFCASSTGVPFTGELFFGEGSRLTVL.

The rearrangement uses TRBV27 and TRBJ1-4; the match to TRBD1 covers 9 bases. The CDR3 has 14 amino acids. V lost 7 bases and J lost 8; bases outside the gene matches: 8. Germline lookup yields CDR1 MNHEY and CDR2 SMNVEV (reference sequence). The CDR3: CASTSGTGQEKLFF. The CDR3 DNA is TGTGCCAGCACCTCCGGGACAGGGCAAGAAAAACTGTTTTTT.

This clone has more than one count but fewer than ten. The CDR3 nucleotides are TGTGCCAGCAGTTACGGTCAGGGGCGGTCCTACGAGCAGTACTTC. This sequence encodes CASSYGQGRSYEQYF. The chain employs TRBV6-6 and TRBJ2-7; D might be TRBD1 (6 bases). The CDR3 has 15 residues. Germline loops: CDR1 MNHNY, CDR2 SVGAGI (reference sequence). The V end lost 2 bases, the J end lost 1 base, and 12 bases lay between the germline ends.

About this clone: One end of the junction fails to match germline, which may point to a read error. The rearrangement joins TRBV19 to TRBJ2-1; D call uncertain. CDR3 size: 11 residues. CDR1 LNHDA and CDR2 SQIVND come from the germline V gene (reference sequence). The CDR3 DNA is TGTGCCAGTAGTTTTGGCTTCCCTCCGATCTTC. It specifies CASSFGFPPIF.